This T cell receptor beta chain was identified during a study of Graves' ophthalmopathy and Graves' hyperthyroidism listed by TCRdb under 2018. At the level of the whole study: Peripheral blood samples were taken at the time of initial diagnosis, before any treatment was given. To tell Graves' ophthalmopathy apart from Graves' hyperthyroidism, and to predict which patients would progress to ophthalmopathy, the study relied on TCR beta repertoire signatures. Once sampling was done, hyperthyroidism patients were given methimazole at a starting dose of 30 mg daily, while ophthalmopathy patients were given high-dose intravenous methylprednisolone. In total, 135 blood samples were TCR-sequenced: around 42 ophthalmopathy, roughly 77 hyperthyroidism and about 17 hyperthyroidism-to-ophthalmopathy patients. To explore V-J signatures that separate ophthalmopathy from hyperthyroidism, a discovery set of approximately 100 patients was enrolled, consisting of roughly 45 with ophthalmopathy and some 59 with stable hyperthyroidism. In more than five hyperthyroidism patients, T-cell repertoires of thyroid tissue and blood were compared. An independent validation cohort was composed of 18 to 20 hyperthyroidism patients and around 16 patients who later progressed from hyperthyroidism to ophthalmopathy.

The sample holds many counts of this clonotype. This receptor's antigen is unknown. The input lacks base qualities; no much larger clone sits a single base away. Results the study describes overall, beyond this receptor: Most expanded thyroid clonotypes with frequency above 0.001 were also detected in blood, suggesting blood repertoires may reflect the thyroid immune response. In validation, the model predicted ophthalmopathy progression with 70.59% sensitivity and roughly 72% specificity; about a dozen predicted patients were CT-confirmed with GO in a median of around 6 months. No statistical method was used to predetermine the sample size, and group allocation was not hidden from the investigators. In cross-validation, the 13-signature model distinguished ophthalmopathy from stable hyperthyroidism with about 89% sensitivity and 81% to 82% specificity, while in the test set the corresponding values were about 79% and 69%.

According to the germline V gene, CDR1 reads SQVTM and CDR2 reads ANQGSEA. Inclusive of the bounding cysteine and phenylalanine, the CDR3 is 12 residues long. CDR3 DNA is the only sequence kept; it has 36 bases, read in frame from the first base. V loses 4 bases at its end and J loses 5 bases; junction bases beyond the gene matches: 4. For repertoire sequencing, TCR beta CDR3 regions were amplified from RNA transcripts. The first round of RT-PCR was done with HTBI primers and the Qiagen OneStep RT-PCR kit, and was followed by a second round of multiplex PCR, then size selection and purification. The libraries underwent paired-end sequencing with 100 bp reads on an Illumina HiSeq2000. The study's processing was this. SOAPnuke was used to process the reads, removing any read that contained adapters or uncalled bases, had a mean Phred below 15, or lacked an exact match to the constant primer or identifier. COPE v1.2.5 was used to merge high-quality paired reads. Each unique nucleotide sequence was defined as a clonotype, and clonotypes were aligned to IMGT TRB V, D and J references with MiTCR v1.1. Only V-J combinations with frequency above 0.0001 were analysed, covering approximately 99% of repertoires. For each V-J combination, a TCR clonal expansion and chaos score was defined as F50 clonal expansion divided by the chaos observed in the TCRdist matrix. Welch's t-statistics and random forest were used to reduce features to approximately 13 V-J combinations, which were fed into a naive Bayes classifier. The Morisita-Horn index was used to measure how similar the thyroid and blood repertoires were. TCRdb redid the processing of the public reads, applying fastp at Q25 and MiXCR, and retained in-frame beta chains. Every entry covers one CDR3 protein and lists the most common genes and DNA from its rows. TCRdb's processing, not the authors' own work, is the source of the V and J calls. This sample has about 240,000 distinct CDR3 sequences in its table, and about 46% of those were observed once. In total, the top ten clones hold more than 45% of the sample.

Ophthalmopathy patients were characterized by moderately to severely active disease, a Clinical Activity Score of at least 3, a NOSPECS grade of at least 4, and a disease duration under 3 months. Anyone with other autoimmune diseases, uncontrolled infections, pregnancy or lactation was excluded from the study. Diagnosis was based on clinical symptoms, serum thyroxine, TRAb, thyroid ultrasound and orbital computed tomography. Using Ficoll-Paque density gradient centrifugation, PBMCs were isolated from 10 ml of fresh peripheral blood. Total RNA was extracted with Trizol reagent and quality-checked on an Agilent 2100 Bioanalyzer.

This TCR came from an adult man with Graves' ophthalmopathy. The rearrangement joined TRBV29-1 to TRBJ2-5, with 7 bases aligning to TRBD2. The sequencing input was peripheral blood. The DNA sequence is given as TGCAGCGTTGGATGGGGGGGGGAGACCCAGTACTTC. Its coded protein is CSVGWGGETQYF.